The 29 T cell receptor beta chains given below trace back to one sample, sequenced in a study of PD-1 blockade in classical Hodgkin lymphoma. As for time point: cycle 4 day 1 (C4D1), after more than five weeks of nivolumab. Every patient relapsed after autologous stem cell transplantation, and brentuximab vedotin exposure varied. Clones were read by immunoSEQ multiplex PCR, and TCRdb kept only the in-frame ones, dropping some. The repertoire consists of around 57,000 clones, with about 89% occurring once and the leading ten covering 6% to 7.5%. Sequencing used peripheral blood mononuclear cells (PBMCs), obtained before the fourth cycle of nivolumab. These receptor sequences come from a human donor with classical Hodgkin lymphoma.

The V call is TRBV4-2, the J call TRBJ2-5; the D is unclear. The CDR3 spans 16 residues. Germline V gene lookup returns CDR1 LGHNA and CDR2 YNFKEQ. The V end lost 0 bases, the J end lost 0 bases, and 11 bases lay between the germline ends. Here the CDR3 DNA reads TGTGCCAGCAGCCAAGAGCAGGCGGCATACCAAGAGACCCAGTACTTC. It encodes CASSQEQAAYQETQYF.

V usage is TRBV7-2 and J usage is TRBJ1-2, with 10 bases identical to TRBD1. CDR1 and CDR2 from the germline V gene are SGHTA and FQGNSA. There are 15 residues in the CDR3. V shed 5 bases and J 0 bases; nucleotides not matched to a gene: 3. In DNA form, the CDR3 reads TGTGCCAGCAGCGGGACAGGGGCCTCTAACTATGGCTACACCTTC. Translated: CASSGTGASNYGYTF.

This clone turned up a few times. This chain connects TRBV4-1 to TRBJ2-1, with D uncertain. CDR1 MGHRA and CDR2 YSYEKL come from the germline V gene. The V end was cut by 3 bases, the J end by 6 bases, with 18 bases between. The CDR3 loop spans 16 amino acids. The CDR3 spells CASSQEESLNSNEQFF. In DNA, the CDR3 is TGCGCCAGCAGCCAGGAAGAGAGTTTGAATAGCAATGAGCAGTTCTTC.

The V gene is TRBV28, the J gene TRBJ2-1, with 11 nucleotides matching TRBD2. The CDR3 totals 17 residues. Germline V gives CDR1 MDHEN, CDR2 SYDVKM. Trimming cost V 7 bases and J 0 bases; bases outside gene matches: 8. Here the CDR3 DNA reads TGTGCCAGCACTAGCGGGGGGTTAAAGAGCTCCTACAATGAGCAGTTCTTC. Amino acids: CASTSGGLKSSYNEQFF.

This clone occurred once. The CDR3 nucleotides read TGTGCCAGCAGCGCGCGGAGGAGCGGGAGTGTCGTCTACGAGCAGTACTTC. This translates into CASSARRSGSVVYEQYF. The chain uses TRBV9 and TRBJ2-7, with 8 bases aligning to TRBD2. The CDR3 covers 17 residues. Trimming at V came to 3 bases and at J to 3 bases, leaving 14 bases not matched to a gene. Germline assignment: CDR1 SGDLS and CDR2 YYNGEE.

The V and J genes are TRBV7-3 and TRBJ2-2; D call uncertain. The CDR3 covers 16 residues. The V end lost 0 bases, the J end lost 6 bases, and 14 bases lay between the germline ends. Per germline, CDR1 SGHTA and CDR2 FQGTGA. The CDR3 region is CASSLTRSRFPGELFF. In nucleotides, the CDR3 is TGTGCCAGCAGCTTAACGAGGTCCCGTTTTCCCGGGGAGCTGTTTTTT. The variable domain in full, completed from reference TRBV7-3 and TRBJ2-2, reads GAGVSQTPSNKVTEKGKYVELRCDPISGHTALYWYRQSLGQGPEFLIYFQGTGAADDSGLPNDRFFAVRPEGSVSTLKIQRTERGDSAVYLCASSLTRSRFPGELFFGEGSRLTVL.

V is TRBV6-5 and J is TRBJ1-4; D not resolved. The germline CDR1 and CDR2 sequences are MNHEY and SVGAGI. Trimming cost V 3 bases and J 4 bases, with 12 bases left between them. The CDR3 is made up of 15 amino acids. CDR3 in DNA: TGTGCCAGCAGTTATGAGGGAGGAGTTAATGAAAAACTGTTTTTT. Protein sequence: CASSYEGGVNEKLFF.

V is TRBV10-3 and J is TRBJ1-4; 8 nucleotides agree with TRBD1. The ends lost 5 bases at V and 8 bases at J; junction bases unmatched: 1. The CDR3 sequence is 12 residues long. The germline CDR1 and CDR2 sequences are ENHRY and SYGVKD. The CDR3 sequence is CAISQGAEKLFF. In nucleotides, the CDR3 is TGTGCCATCAGTCAGGGGGCGGAAAAACTGTTTTTT.

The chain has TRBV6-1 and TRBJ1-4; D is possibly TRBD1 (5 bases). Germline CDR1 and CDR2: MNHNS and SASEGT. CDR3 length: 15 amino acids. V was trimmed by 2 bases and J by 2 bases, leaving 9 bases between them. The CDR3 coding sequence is TGTGCCAGCAGTGAACAGGGTGGGACTAATGAAAAACTGTTTTTT. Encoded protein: CASSEQGGTNEKLFF.

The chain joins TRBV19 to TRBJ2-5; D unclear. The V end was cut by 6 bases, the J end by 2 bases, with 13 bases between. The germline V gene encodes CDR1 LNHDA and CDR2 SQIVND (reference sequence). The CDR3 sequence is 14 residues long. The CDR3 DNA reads TGTGCCAGTAGAAGAACAGATTCTCAAGAGACCCAGTACTTC. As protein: CASRRTDSQETQYF.

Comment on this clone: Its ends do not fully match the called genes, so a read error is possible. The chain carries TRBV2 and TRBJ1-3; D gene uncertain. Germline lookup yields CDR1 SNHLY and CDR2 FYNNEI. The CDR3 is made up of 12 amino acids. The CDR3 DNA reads TGTGTCAGCAGGAGGACGGTAAACACCATATATTTT. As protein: CVSRRTVNTIYF.

In nucleotides, the CDR3 is TGTGCCAGCAGTGGGGGGACAGGGAGGGAGTATGGCTACACCTTC. This translates into CASSGGTGREYGYTF. J is TRBJ1-2 and V is TRBV25-1, with TRBD1 identical over 9 bases. The CDR3 consists of 15 residues. The V gene's germline CDR1 is MGHDK and CDR2 SYGVNS. The V and J ends lost 4 bases and 5 bases, in that order; junction bases with no gene match: 8.

The CDR3 sequence: CASSGLTTGLGYGYTF. The DNA of the CDR3 is TGCGCCAGCAGCGGCCTGACCACAGGGTTGGGATATGGCTACACCTTC. The V gene is TRBV5-1, the J gene TRBJ1-2; D is possibly TRBD1 (6 bases). V lost 4 bases, J lost 5 bases, and 21 bases lay in between. The CDR3 totals 16 residues. The germline V gene has CDR1 SGHRS and CDR2 YFSETQ.

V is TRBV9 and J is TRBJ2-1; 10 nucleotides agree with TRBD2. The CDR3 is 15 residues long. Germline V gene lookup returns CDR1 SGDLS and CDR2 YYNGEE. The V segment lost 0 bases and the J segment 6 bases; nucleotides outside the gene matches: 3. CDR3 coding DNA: TGTGCCAGCAGCGTAGGGGTAGCGGGAGGCAATGAGCAGTTCTTC. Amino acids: CASSVGVAGGNEQFF.

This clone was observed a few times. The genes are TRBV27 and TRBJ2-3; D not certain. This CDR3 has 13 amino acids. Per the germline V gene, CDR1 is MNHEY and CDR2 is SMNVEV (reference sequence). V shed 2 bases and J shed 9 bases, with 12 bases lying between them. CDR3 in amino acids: CASSLVAGGTQYF. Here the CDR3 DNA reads TGTGCCAGCAGTTTAGTAGCCGGTGGCACGCAGTATTTT.

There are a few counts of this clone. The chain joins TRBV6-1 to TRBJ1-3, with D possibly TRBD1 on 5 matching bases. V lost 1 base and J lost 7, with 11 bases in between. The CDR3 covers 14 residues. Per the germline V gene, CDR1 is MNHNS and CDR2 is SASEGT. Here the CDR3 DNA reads TGTGCCAGCAGTGAAGGGGGACGGGGGAACACCATATATTTT. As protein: CASSEGGRGNTIYF.

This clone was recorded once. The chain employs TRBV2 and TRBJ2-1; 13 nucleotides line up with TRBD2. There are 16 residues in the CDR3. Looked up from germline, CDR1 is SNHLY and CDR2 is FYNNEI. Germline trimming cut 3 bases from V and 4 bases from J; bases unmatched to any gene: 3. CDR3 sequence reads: CASSEGLAGLYNEQFF. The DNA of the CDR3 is TGTGCCAGCAGTGAGGGACTAGCGGGACTTTACAATGAGCAGTTCTTC.

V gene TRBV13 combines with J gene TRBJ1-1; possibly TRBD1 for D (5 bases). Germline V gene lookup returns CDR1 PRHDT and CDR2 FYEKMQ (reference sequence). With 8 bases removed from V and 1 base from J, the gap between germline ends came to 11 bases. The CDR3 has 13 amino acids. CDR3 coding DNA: TGTGCCAGCGGACATCGGGGGAACACTGAAGCTTTCTTT. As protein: CASGHRGNTEAFF.

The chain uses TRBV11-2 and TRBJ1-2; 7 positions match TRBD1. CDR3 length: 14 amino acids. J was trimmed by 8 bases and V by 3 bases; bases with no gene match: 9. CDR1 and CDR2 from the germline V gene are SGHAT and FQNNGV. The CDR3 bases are TGTGCCAGCAGCTTTTCCGGGACAGCATGGGGCTACACCTTC. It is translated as CASSFSGTAWGYTF.

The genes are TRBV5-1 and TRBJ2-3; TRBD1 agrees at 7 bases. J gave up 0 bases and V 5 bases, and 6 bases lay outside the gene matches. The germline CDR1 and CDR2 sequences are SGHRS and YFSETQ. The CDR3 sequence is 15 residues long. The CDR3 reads CASRGQVTSTDTQYF. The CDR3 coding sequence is TGCGCCAGCAGAGGACAGGTGACTAGCACAGATACGCAGTATTTT.

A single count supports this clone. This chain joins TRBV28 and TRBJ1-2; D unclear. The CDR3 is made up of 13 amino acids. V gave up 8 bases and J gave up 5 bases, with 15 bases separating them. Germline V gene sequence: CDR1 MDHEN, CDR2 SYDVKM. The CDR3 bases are TGTGCCAGCTCTCTTCCCGTACTGTATGGCTACACCTTC. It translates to CASSLPVLYGYTF.

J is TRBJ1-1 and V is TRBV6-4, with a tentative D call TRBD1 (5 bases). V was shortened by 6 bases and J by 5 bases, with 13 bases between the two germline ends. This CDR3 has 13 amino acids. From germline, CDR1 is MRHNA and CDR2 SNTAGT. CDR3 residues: CASSVDRGTEAFF. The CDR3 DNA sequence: TGTGCCAGCAGCGTCGATCGGGGGACTGAAGCTTTCTTT.

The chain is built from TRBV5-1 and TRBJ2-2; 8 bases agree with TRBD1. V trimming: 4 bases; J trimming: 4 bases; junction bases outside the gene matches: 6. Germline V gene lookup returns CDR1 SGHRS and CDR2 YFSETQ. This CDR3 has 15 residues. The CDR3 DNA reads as TGCGCCAGCAGCCAGGACAGGGCCGGCACCGGGGAGCTGTTTTTT. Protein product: CASSQDRAGTGELFF.

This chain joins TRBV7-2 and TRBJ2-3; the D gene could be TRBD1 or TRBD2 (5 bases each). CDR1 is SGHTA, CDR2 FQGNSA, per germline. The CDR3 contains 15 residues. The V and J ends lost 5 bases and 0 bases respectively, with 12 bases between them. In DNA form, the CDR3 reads TGTGCCAGCAGCCCCCGGGACCAGAGCACAGATACGCAGTATTTT. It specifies CASSPRDQSTDTQYF.

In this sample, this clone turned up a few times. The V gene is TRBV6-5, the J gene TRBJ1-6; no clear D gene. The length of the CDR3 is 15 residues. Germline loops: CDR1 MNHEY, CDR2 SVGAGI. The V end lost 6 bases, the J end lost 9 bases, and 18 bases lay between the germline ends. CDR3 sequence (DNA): TGTGCCAGCAGCCCCGGAAGGGCCTGGGGTTCACCCCTCCACTTT. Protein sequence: CASSPGRAWGSPLHF.

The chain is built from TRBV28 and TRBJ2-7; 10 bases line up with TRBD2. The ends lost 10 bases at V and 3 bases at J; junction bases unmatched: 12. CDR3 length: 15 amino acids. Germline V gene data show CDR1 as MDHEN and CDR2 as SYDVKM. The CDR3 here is CATIGRLAGLYEQYF. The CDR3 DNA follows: TGTGCCACCATAGGAAGACTAGCGGGCCTCTACGAGCAGTACTTC. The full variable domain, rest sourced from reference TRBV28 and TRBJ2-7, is DVKVTQSSRYLVKRTGEKVFLECVQDMDHENMFWYRQDPGLGLRLIYFSYDVKMKEKGDIPEGYSVSREKKERFSLILESASTNQTSMYLCATIGRLAGLYEQYFGPGTRLTVT.

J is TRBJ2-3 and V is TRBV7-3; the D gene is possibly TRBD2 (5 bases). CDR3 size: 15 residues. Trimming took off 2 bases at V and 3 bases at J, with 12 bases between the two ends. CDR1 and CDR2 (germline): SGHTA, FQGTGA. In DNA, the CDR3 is TGTGCCAGCAGCTTAGAAGGTAGCGAGACAGATACGCAGTATTTT. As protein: CASSLEGSETDTQYF.

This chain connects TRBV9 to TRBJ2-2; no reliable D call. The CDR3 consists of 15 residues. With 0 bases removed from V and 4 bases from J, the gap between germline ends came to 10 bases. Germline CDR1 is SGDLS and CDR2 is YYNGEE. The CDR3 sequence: CASSVASALTGELFF. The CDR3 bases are TGTGCCAGCAGCGTAGCGTCTGCTCTCACCGGGGAGCTGTTTTTT.

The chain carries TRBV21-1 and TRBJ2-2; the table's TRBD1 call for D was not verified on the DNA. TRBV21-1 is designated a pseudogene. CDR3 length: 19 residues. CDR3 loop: CASGSSVGTGQTNTGELFF. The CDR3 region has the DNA TGTGCCAGCGGCTCCTCAGTGGGGACAGGGCAGACGAACACCGGGGAGCTGTTTTTT.